This T cell receptor beta chain is from a study of PD-1 blockade in classical Hodgkin lymphoma. The CDR3 consists of 17 residues. The germline gives CDR1 LNHDA, CDR2 SQIVND (reference sequence). Trimming took 5 bases from V and 0 from J, leaving 14 bases between them. Brentuximab vedotin exposure varied among the patients, all of whom had relapsed after autologous stem cell transplantation. The repertoire was sequenced with immunoSEQ multiplex PCR; TCRdb's copy has only in-frame clones and lacks some. The sample holds 25,000 to 30,000 clones, less than 80% seen once. The sample consisted of peripheral blood mononuclear cells (PBMCs), taken before the second cycle of nivolumab. The receptor comes from a human donor with classical Hodgkin lymphoma. This chain uses TRBV19 with TRBJ1-6; D remains ambiguous. The CDR3 sequence is CASSETGVGSYNSPLHF. DNA of the CDR3: TGTGCCAGTAGTGAGACCGGGGTGGGCTCCTATAATTCACCCCTCCACTTT.